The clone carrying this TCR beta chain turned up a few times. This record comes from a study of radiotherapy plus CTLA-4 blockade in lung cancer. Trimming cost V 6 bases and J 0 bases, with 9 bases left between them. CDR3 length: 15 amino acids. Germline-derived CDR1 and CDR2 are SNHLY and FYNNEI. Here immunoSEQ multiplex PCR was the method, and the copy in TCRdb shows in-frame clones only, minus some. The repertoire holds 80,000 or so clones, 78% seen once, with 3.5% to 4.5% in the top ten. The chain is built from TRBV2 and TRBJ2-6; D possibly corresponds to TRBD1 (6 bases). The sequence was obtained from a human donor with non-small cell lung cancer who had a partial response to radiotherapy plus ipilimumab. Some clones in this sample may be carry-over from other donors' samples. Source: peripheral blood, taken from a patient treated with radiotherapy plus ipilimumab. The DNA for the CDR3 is TGTGCCAGCAGCACAGGGTACTCTGGGGCCAACGTCCTGACTTTC. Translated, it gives CASSTGYSGANVLTF.